The entry that follows covers one TCR beta chain sequence. The data originate from a study of cytomegalovirus exposure and HLA in healthy donors. Background on the study: Early release data held some 79 million unique TCRs from HLA-typed donors.

The CDR3 extends over 12 amino acids. Trimming left V 8 bases short and J 7 bases short, with 13 bases between. Looked up from germline, CDR1 is MDHEN and CDR2 is SYDVKM. With 60 Vbeta and 13 Jbeta primers, the PCR was carried out. Using immunoSEQ multiplex PCR, the repertoire was profiled, and TCRdb retains in-frame clones only, with some absent. This sample carries about 160,000 clones, approximately 88% of them seen once, and the ten largest clones take approximately 1.5%. This clonotype was obtained from a woman between 18 and 30 years old in good health and CMV-seronegative. J is TRBJ2-3 and V is TRBV28, with a tentative D call TRBD2 (6 bases). Sequencing input: PBMCs. CDR3 in DNA: TGTGCCAGCGGACTAAAACCCCATACGCAGTATTTT. Translated, it gives CASGLKPHTQYF.